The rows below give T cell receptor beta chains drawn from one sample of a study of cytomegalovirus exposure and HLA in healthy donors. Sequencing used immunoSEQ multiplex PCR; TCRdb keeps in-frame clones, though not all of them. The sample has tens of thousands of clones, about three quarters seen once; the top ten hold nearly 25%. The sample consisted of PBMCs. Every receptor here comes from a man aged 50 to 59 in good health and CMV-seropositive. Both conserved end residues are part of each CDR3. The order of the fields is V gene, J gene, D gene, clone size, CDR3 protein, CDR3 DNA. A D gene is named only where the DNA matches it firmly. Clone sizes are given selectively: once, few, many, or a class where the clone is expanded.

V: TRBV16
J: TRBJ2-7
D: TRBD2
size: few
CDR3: CASSQSLAGYGEQYF
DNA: TGTGCCAGCAGCCAATCTCTAGCGGGGTATGGTGAGCAGTACTTC

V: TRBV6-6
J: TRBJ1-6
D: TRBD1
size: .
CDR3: CASSYLEGAPLHF
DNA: TGTGCCAGCAGTTACCTAGAGGGGGCCCCCCTCCACTTT

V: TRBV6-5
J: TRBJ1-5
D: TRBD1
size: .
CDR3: CASRTDRFGNQPQHF
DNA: TGTGCCAGCAGAACGGACAGGTTTGGCAATCAGCCCCAGCATTTT

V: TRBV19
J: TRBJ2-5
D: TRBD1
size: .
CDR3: CASSIQGTGETQYF
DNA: TGTGCCAGTAGTATACAGGGGACAGGGGAGACCCAGTACTTC

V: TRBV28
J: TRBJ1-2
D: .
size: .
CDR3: CASTLVGAGNYGYTF
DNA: TGTGCCAGCACCCTTGTGGGCGCCGGTAACTATGGCTACACCTTC

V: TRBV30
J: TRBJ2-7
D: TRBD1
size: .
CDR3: CAWSSDRAYEQYF
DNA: TGTGCCTGGAGTTCCGACAGGGCCTACGAGCAGTACTTC

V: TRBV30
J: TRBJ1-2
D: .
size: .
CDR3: CAWSVGGGGRFNGYTF
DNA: TGTGCCTGGAGTGTGGGCGGAGGCGGTCGGTTTAATGGCTACACCTTC

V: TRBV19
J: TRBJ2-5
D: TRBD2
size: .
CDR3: CASSIPGLAGGPSQETQYF
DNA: TGTGCCAGTAGTATTCCGGGACTAGCGGGAGGGCCTTCCCAAGAGACCCAGTACTTC

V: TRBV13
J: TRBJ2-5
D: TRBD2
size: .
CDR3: CASMFAGGGAFQETQYF
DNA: TGTGCCAGCATGTTTGCGGGAGGTGGGGCCTTCCAAGAGACCCAGTACTTC

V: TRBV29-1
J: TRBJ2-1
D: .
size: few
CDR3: CSQKQGREQFF
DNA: TGCAGCCAGAAACAGGGACGTGAGCAGTTCTTC

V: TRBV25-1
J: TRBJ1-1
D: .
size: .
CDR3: CASSGTLTWTEAFF
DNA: TGTGCCAGCAGTGGGACACTGACGTGGACTGAAGCTTTCTTT

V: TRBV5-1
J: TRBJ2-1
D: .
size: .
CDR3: CASSLVIAASSYNEQFF
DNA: TGCGCCAGCAGCTTGGTTATAGCGGCGAGCTCCTACAATGAGCAGTTCTTC

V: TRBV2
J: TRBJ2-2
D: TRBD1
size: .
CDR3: CASRSRGHTGELFF
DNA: TGTGCCAGCAGATCGAGGGGGCATACCGGGGAGCTGTTTTTT

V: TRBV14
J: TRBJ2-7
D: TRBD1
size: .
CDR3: CASSQEGQLREQYF
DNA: TGTGCCAGCAGCCAAGAGGGACAGCTGAGGGAGCAGTACTTC

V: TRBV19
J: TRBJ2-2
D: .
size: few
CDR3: CASSIRRVPGELFF
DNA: TGTGCCAGTAGTATACGCAGGGTCCCCGGGGAGCTGTTTTTT

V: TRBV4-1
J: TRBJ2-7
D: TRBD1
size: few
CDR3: CASRQTGAHEQYF
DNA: TGCGCCAGCAGACAAACAGGGGCCCACGAGCAGTACTTC

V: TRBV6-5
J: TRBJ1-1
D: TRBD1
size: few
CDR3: CASRPSQGASTEAFF
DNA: TGTGCCAGCAGGCCATCACAGGGGGCGAGTACTGAAGCTTTCTTT

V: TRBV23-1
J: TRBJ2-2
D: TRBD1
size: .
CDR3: CASSPGPQGADSNTGELFF
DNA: TGCGCCAGCAGTCCAGGGCCACAGGGGGCAGATTCGAACACCGGGGAGCTGTTTTTT

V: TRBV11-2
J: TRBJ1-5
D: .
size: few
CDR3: CASSLVRGPNQPQHF
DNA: TGTGCCAGCAGCTTAGTAAGGGGTCCCAATCAGCCCCAGCATTTT

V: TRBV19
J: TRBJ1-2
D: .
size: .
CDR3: CASSTGYGYTF
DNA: TGTGCCAGTAGTACGGGTTATGGCTACACCTTC